This entry lists 5 T cell receptor beta chains sequenced from one sample in a study of blood T cell repertoires in COVID-19. Some clones are missing from TCRdb's copy, which holds only in-frame ones; the method was immunoSEQ multiplex PCR. The data contain about 130,000 clones, around nine tenths of them singletons. The sequencing input was peripheral blood. All receptors come from a woman in her seventies with COVID-19, enrolled during active disease.

The rearrangement joins TRBV19 to TRBJ2-1, with D possibly being TRBD2 (6 bases). Per the germline V gene, CDR1 is LNHDA and CDR2 is SQIVND (reference sequence). This CDR3 is built from 15 residues. The germline V and J ends were trimmed by 5 bases and 4 bases, with 15 bases remaining between them. The CDR3 reads CASSGGLEEYNEQFF. DNA of the CDR3: TGTGCCAGTAGTGGGGGACTCGAGGAGTACAATGAGCAGTTCTTC. Full variable domain (missing parts from reference TRBV19 and TRBJ2-1): DGGITQSPKYLFRKEGQNVTLSCEQNLNHDAMYWYRQDPGQGLRLIYYSQIVNDFQKGDIAEGYSVSREKKESFPLTVTSAQKNPTAFYLCASSGGLEEYNEQFFGPGTRLTVL.

This clone has just one count. The V gene is TRBV28, the J gene TRBJ2-5, with TRBD2 matching over 11 bases. Germline V gene lookup returns CDR1 MDHEN and CDR2 SYDVKM. CDR3 length: 16 amino acids. V trimming: 6 bases; J trimming: 0 bases; junction bases outside the gene matches: 6. CDR3 residues: CASRNPSGGNQETQYF. CDR3 coding DNA: TGTGCCAGCAGGAATCCTAGCGGGGGGAACCAAGAGACCCAGTACTTC.

V usage is TRBV6-6 and J usage is TRBJ1-4, with a weak D call TRBD1 (5 bases). Trimming shortened V by 0 bases and J by 0 bases, and 8 bases separated the two germline ends. Germline loops: CDR1 MNHNY, CDR2 SVGAGI (reference sequence). The length of the CDR3 is 16 residues. The CDR3 sequence is CASSYSDISTNEKLFF. The CDR3, as DNA: TGTGCCAGCAGTTACTCGGACATCTCAACTAATGAAAAACTGTTTTTT.

The rearrangement joins TRBV5-1 to TRBJ2-6; TRBD2 might be the D (7 bases). CDR1 SGHRS and CDR2 YFSETQ come from the germline V gene. V was trimmed by 0 bases and J by 4 bases, leaving 11 bases between them. This CDR3 has 16 residues. The CDR3 protein is CASSLDGGAGANVLTF. The CDR3 DNA reads TGCGCCAGCAGCTTGGATGGGGGGGCCGGGGCCAACGTCCTGACTTTC.

A single count supports this clone. The V and J genes are TRBV3-1 (or the pseudogene TRBV3-2) and TRBJ1-1; tentatively, D is TRBD1 (6 bases). CDR1 LGHDT and CDR2 YNNKEL come from the germline V gene (reference sequence). CDR3 length: 17 amino acids. V lost 2 bases and J 0 bases, leaving 16 bases between the germline ends. The CDR3 is CASSQKGVGAVNTEAFF. DNA for the CDR3: TGTGCCAGCAGCCAAAAGGGGGTGGGGGCCGTGAACACTGAAGCTTTCTTT.